This T cell receptor (beta chain) is from a study of OX40 agonist ivuxolimab in advanced cancers. Study-wide results and caveats: The study observed clonal expansion of CD4+ and CD8+ blood T cells by week 6 at 0.1 to 3.0 mg/kg.

Repertoires were generated with immunoSEQ multiplex PCR, while TCRdb's copy carries only in-frame clones and drops some. The sample yields about 79,000 clones, 88% seen once. Of note for this clone: Its antigen is unidentified. The sample has other DNA sequences that encode this CDR3 too.

Germline assignment: CDR1 ENHRY and CDR2 SYGVKD. The CDR3 sequence is 15 residues long. The junction had 4 bases not matched to a gene; V was cut back by 3 bases and J by 4 bases. This clonotype originated in an adult with an advanced solid tumor such as melanoma, head and neck, liver or kidney cancer. This sample comprised CD4+ or CD8+ T cells sorted from blood, obtained in a trial of the OX40 agonist ivuxolimab. The J gene is TRBJ2-1, the V gene TRBV10-3; 9 nucleotides align to TRBD2. CDR3 DNA: TGTGCCATCAGTGATTCGACTAGCGGTTACAATGAGCAGTTCTTC. It specifies CAISDSTSGYNEQFF.